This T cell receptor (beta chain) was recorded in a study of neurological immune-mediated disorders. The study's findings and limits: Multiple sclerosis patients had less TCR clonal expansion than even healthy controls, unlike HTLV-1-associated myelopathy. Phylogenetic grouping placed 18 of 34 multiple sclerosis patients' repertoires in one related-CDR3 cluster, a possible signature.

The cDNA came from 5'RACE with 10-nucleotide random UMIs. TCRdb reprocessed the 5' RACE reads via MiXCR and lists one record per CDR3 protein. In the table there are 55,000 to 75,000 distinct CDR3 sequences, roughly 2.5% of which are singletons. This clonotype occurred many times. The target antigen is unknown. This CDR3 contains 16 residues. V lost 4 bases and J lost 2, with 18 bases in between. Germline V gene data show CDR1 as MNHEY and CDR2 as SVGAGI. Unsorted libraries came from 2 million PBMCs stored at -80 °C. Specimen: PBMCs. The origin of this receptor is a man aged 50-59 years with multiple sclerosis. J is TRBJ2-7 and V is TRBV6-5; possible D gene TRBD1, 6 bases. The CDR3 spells CASSSTGRRGTYEQYF. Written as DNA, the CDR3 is TGTGCCAGCAGTTCAACAGGGCGCCGTGGGACCTACGAGCAGTACTTC.